This TCR beta chain was recorded in a study of beta chain features in type 1 diabetes (dated by TCRdb to 2017 to 2018). Turning to the overall study: Mean age, gender distribution, total cell number and subset yield were not different between patients and healthy donors. A total of roughly 100 million sorted cells were examined across all samples, and RNA yield correlated strongly with the number of cells per subset. The study compared the TCRB repertoires of sorted circulating CD4+ T cell subsets in recently diagnosed type 1 diabetes patients with those in matched healthy donors. Regulatory and stem cell-like memory subsets were isolated from only 8 patients and about eight healthy donors, whereas naive and central memory subsets came from all 28 donors.

The entire amount of isolated RNA was reverse transcribed using the High Capacity cDNA Reverse Transcription Kit, so the sequenced TCRB transcripts were expressed ones. Deep immunoSEQ sequencing was performed on naive, central memory and regulatory T cell samples, with an average of around 3.5 million total reads per sample. Sorted cells were lysed in RLT buffer, and RNA was extracted using DNase-treated RNeasy Micro or Mini kits according to cell number. To prevent cross-contamination, each cell subset was processed individually, whereas patient and healthy donor samples were processed jointly. The immunoSEQ multiplex PCR was used to amplify TCRB sequences from cDNA, yielding 87-bp fragments that span the CDR3 region. Sequencing of the amplicons was done on the Illumina HiSeq platform. As for the authors' bioinformatics: PCR bias was computationally corrected using synthetic template baselines, reads within Hamming distance 2 were collapsed, and singletons that could not be merged were discarded. By aligning reads against IMGT, V, D and J genes, CDR3 length, and insertions or deletions at six rearrangement sites were assigned. Within each subset, clonotype counts were normalized to the number of sorted cells before true diversity and Gini coefficients were calculated with the tcR R package. Repertoire sharing was quantified using the overlap coefficient calculated on TCRB nucleotide sequences. As stored in TCRdb, this immuneACCESS dataset retains in-frame rearrangements with V and J assigned. A fraction of the clones does not appear; measured against another copy, unresolved V genes explain less than half of the discrepancy, and the remainder lacks a known reason. V, J and clone size are taken as reported in that table, and D and trimming were inferred from the DNA itself. The sample includes approximately 100,000 clones, with approximately 30% observed a single time. Under 0.55% of the sample comes from the top ten.

Including the terminal cysteine and phenylalanine, the CDR3 comprises 15 residues. CDR3 DNA is the only sequence kept; it has 45 bases, read in frame from the first base. Taken from the germline V gene, the CDR1 and CDR2 loops are MDHEN and SYDVKM. Between the V and J ends, shortened by 4 bases and 0 bases respectively, the junction contains 12 bases. As regards this clone: It has no known antigen specificity. Qualities for individual bases were not recorded, and no much larger clone is one base off.

Each donor gave one peripheral blood draw, approximately 100 mL on average, collected into heparinised tubes. Using a panel that included CD45RO, CCR7, CD25, CD127, CD95 and CD27, naive, central memory, regulatory and stem cell-like memory CD4+ T cells were sorted on a BD FACSAria II. Purity was above 95% for every sorted population. PBMCs were separated immediately by Lymphoprep density gradient centrifugation and were stained directly, without being cultured. Samples were stained and sorted in pairs, with one healthy donor and one patient per experiment, so that batch effects were minimized. The paper as a whole reports these results and caveats: Because small numbers of individuals were included in the HLA sub-analyses, any influence of HLA type on TCRB rearrangement was left unresolved. Shorter templates might be favored by PCR, yet because patient and control samples were amplified and corrected together, any such skew would affect both groups equally. Naive, central memory and regulatory TCRB repertoires appeared more similar among patients than among healthy donors. Type 1 diabetes patients showed a moderate but significant shortening of TCRB CDR3 length in all four CD4+ subsets. Sequencing cDNA rather than genomic DNA could over-represent highly expressing activated cells, although activation and CD3 levels did not differ between groups. At VDJ recombination sites, patients with type 1 diabetes made fewer insertions and deleted more nucleotides, a pattern implying thymic rearrangement abnormalities.

The receptor chain draws on TRBV28 and TRBJ1-1, with no confidently assigned D gene. This TCR derives from a woman aged 18-29 years with type 1 diabetes. Sequencing used central memory CD4+ T cells from blood. The CDR3 sequence is CASSSPGVMNTEAFF. The nucleotide sequence reads TGTGCCAGCAGTTCACCGGGAGTTATGAACACTGAAGCTTTCTTT. The variable domain in full, with residues beyond the CDR3 obtained from the reference TRBV28 and TRBJ1-1 genes, is DVKVTQSSRYLVKRTGEKVFLECVQDMDHENMFWYRQDPGLGLRLIYFSYDVKMKEKGDIPEGYSVSREKKERFSLILESASTNQTSMYLCASSSPGVMNTEAFFGQGTRLTVV.